Shown below are 17 T cell receptor beta chains from a single sample sequenced in a study of control samples from healthy donors and cancer patients. Assay: immunoSEQ multiplex PCR; the TCRdb copy retains only in-frame clones and omits some. The data show approximately 150,000 clones, about 90% seen once. Sequencing was performed on blood. Receptor source: a woman aged 40-49 years in good health.

This chain connects TRBV5-5 to TRBJ1-5; tentatively, D is TRBD1 (6 bases). This CDR3 spans 16 amino acids. Germline V gives CDR1 SGHKS, CDR2 YYEKEE (reference sequence). Trimming cost V 3 bases and J 7 bases, with 20 bases left between them. In DNA, the CDR3 is TGTGCCAGCAGCTCGGCCATGGGGGGCTTCGAGCAGCCCCAGCATTTT. Residues: CASSSAMGGFEQPQHF. The full variable domain, rest sourced from reference TRBV5-5 and TRBJ1-5, is DAGVTQSPTHLIKTRGQQVTLRCSPISGHKSVSWYQQVLGQGPQFIFQYYEKEERGRGNFPDRFSARQFPNYSSELNVNALLLGDSALYLCASSSAMGGFEQPQHFGDGTRLSIL.

V is TRBV19 and J is TRBJ1-6; 7 bases fit TRBD1. This CDR3 spans 17 amino acids. With 3 bases clipped from V and 7 bases from J, the junction kept 12 bases outside the gene matches. The germline V gene encodes CDR1 LNHDA and CDR2 SQIVND (reference sequence). The CDR3 region has the DNA TGTGCCAGTAGTATTACAGGGGCTGGGTCGTCGAATTCACCCCTCCACTTT. Amino acids: CASSITGAGSSNSPLHF.

This clone showed up just once. The V call is TRBV3-1 (or the pseudogene TRBV3-2), the J call TRBJ1-2, with D hard to call. The germline gives CDR1 LGHDT, CDR2 YNNKEL (reference sequence). The CDR3 contains 12 residues. The ends were cut back, 0 bases at V and 6 bases at J, with 5 bases in the middle. CDR3 sequence reads: CASSQDRNGYTF. CDR3 DNA sequence: TGTGCCAGCAGCCAAGATCGGAATGGCTACACCTTC.

The rearrangement uses TRBV6-5 and TRBJ2-5; 12 positions match TRBD2. V lost 6 bases, J lost 4 bases, and 3 bases stayed unmatched. In germline, CDR1 is MNHEY, CDR2 SVGAGI. The CDR3 runs to 14 residues. For the CDR3, the DNA is TGTGCCAGCAGCCTAGCGGGGGGGCGAGAGACCCAGTACTTC. Translating gives CASSLAGGRETQYF.

The genes are TRBV14 and TRBJ2-7; no reliable D call. V was trimmed by 0 bases and J by 11 bases, leaving 11 bases between them. The germline V gene has CDR1 SGHDN and CDR2 FVKESK. The CDR3 extends over 12 amino acids. The CDR3 spells CASSQESMVKYF. Written as DNA, the CDR3 is TGTGCCAGCAGCCAAGAGAGCATGGTGAAGTACTTC.

This clone was observed once. The chain recombines TRBV6-5 with TRBJ1-6; D unresolved. Trimming stripped 10 bases from V and 10 bases from J, with 20 bases between. The CDR3 spans 14 residues. The germline V gene has CDR1 MNHEY and CDR2 SVGAGI. The CDR3 sequence is CATHRGGWGSPLHF. In nucleotides, the CDR3 is TGTGCCACCCATCGAGGAGGGTGGGGATCACCCCTCCACTTT.

The gene calls are TRBV5-5 and TRBJ1-1; 8 nucleotides match TRBD1. This CDR3 has 14 residues. V shed 0 bases, J shed 10 bases, and the junction held 8 bases outside the gene matches. The germline V gene encodes CDR1 SGHKS and CDR2 YYEKEE (reference sequence). The CDR3 DNA reads as TGTGCCAGCAGCTTGGACCGACAGGGGTTGGGAGCTTTCTTT. Residues: CASSLDRQGLGAFF.

This clone has a handful of counts. Other DNA sequences in the sample encode the same CDR3. V gene TRBV5-1 combines with J gene TRBJ1-5; no definite D call. V was trimmed by 4 bases and J by 0 bases, leaving 5 bases between them. The CDR3 sequence is 13 residues long. The germline CDR1 and CDR2 sequences are SGHRS and YFSETQ. CDR3 nucleotides: TGCGCCAGCAGCCCGGATAGCAATCAGCCCCAGCATTTT. Protein sequence: CASSPDSNQPQHF. Using reference TRBV5-1 and TRBJ1-5 for the parts outside the CDR3, the full variable domain is KAGVTQTPRYLIKTRGQQVTLSCSPISGHRSVSWYQQTPGQGLQFLFEYFSETQRNKGNFPGRFSGRQFSNSRSEMNVSTLELGDSALYLCASSPDSNQPQHFGDGTRLSIL.

The genes are TRBV2 and TRBJ1-2; 10 bases fit TRBD1. The J segment lost 8 bases and the V segment lost 5 bases, leaving 20 bases of the junction unmatched. Germline CDR1 is SNHLY and CDR2 is FYNNEI. The CDR3 is made up of 18 amino acids. The CDR3 sequence: CASSLTSGTGAFLPGYTF. CDR3 coding DNA: TGTGCCAGCAGTCTAACGTCCGGGACAGGGGCTTTTCTTCCAGGCTACACCTTC. Complete variable domain (other parts from reference TRBV2 and TRBJ1-2): EPEVTQTPSHQVTQMGQEVILRCVPISNHLYFYWYRQILGQKVEFLVSFYNNEISEKSEIFDDQFSVERPDGSNFTLKIRSTKLEDSAMYFCASSLTSGTGAFLPGYTFGSGTRLTVV.

The chain joins TRBV27 to TRBJ2-5; no clear D gene. Trimming took off 5 bases at V and 5 bases at J, with 9 bases between the two ends. The CDR3 loop spans 12 amino acids. CDR1 is MNHEY, CDR2 SMNVEV, per germline (reference sequence). The CDR3 is CASSMGGETQYF. DNA for the CDR3: TGTGCCAGCAGTATGGGCGGTGAGACCCAGTACTTC.

V is TRBV5-1 and J is TRBJ2-6; 7 bases align to TRBD1. The trim removed 3 bases at V and 2 bases at J, leaving 5 bases unmatched. The CDR3 length is 16 residues. Germline CDR1 is SGHRS and CDR2 is YFSETQ. The CDR3 coding sequence is TGCGCCAGCAGCTCCCGACAGGGAGCTGGGGCCAACGTCCTGACTTTC. It translates to CASSSRQGAGANVLTF. The entire variable domain, with the rest obtained from reference TRBV5-1 and TRBJ2-6, is as follows: KAGVTQTPRYLIKTRGQQVTLSCSPISGHRSVSWYQQTPGQGLQFLFEYFSETQRNKGNFPGRFSGRQFSNSRSEMNVSTLELGDSALYLCASSSRQGAGANVLTFGAGSRLTVL.

This clone appeared a single time. The chain combines TRBV4-1 with TRBJ1-2; a weak D match, TRBD1 (6 bases). This CDR3 comprises 14 residues. Germline assignment: CDR1 MGHRA and CDR2 YSYEKL. Trimming removed 1 base at V and 7 bases at J, with 13 bases between. The chain's CDR3 is CASSQAPTGGGYTF. The CDR3 DNA sequence: TGCGCCAGCAGCCAAGCTCCGACAGGTGGTGGCTACACCTTC.

The chain couples TRBV27 to TRBJ1-1; D is undetermined. Per the germline V gene, CDR1 is MNHEY and CDR2 is SMNVEV (reference sequence). V was clipped by 4 bases and J by 11 bases, with 2 bases between them. The CDR3 totals 8 residues. The CDR3 DNA follows: TGTGCCAGCAGTTCGGCTTTCTTT. Translating gives CASSSAFF.

This clone came up once. The rearrangement uses TRBV19 and TRBJ1-6; TRBD1 is a possible D gene (5 bases). Germline V gives CDR1 LNHDA, CDR2 SQIVND (reference sequence). The CDR3 is 15 amino acids. Between the trimmed V and J ends, which lost 6 bases and 0 bases, there was a span of 9 bases. The CDR3 bases are TGTGCCAGTAGCTTGGGGGGCTCCTATAATTCACCCCTCCACTTT. It specifies CASSLGGSYNSPLHF.

The J gene is TRBJ1-2, the V gene TRBV5-6, with no clear D. Germline CDR1 SGHDT, CDR2 YYEEEE. The CDR3 totals 16 residues. V dropped 3 bases and J dropped 3 bases, with 18 bases sitting between them. The CDR3 here is CASSSLLGVHYYGYTF. CDR3 in DNA: TGTGCCAGCAGCTCACTCCTCGGGGTCCACTACTATGGCTACACCTTC.

This rearrangement joins TRBV4-1 to TRBJ2-5; D perhaps matches TRBD2 (6 bases). Germline lookup yields CDR1 MGHRA and CDR2 YSYEKL. CDR3 size: 16 residues. V was shortened by 4 bases and J by 1 base, with 16 bases between the two germline ends. CDR3 residues: CASSLRRDLLQETQYF. As DNA, the CDR3 is TGCGCCAGCAGCCTCCGACGGGACTTACTCCAAGAGACCCAGTACTTC.

This chain links TRBV5-1 with TRBJ1-4, with 7 bases aligning to TRBD1. The CDR3 extends over 13 amino acids. With V trimmed by 4 bases and J by 7 bases, 4 bases remained unmatched. Germline loops: CDR1 SGHRS, CDR2 YFSETQ. The CDR3 coding sequence is TGCGCCAGCAGCGATCGACAGGGTGAAAAACTGTTTTTT. The encoded protein is CASSDRQGEKLFF.